This T cell receptor beta chain is from a study of blood T cell repertoires in COVID-19. Using immunoSEQ multiplex PCR, the repertoire was profiled, and TCRdb retains in-frame clones only, with some absent. The table shows 65,000 to 85,000 clones, with around 81% occurring only once. V lost 2 bases to trimming and J lost 5 bases, with 6 bases between them. The CDR3 is 12 amino acids. The chain couples TRBV12-3 or TRBV12-4 to TRBJ2-5; unclear D gene. Sample: peripheral blood. The receptor comes from a human donor in a cohort sampled during active COVID-19. CDR3 loop: CASSLFSETQYF. The CDR3 DNA follows: TGTGCCAGCAGTTTATTCTCTGAGACCCAGTACTTC.